A selection of T cell receptor beta chains follows, all from one sample in a study of T cells in Graves' hyperthyroidism and ophthalmopathy. TCRdb re-analysed the multiplex PCR reads in MiXCR, keeping a single row per CDR3 protein. The sample has roughly 420,000 distinct CDR3 sequences, roughly 13% seen once. Sequenced sample: blood. These receptors originate from a woman aged 18-35 years with Graves' hyperthyroidism. CDR3s include the opening cysteine and the closing phenylalanine or tryptophan. The order of the fields is V gene, CDR3 protein.

V gene: TRBV27
CDR3 protein: CASSFLRGGNYGYTF

V gene: TRBV20-1
CDR3 protein: CSAGRGVPYEQHF

V gene: TRBV30
CDR3 protein: CAWSVLGETQYF

V gene: TRBV12-3/TRBV12-4
CDR3 protein: CASSLGGENSPLHF

V gene: TRBV7-9
CDR3 protein: CASSFGLADYNEQFF

V gene: TRBV5-1
CDR3 protein: CASSTSGTIYEQYF

V gene: TRBV6-1
CDR3 protein: CASSETRNQPQHF

V gene: TRBV28
CDR3 protein: CASSNSGEYNEQFF

V gene: TRBV27
CDR3 protein: CASSFDFWSNQPQHF

V gene: TRBV7-3
CDR3 protein: CASSITGGSYNEQFF

V gene: TRBV30
CDR3 protein: CAWSLRDREFF

V gene: TRBV9
CDR3 protein: CASSVGQGLGDGYTF

V gene: TRBV10-3
CDR3 protein: CAVRQGTNEKLFF

V gene: TRBV20-1
CDR3 protein: CSVGTSGLSYNEQFF

V gene: TRBV2
CDR3 protein: CASSDSYNEQFF

V gene: TRBV14
CDR3 protein: CASSHQPGTSGTGFDEQYF

V gene: TRBV5-5
CDR3 protein: CASSPWGENYNEQFF